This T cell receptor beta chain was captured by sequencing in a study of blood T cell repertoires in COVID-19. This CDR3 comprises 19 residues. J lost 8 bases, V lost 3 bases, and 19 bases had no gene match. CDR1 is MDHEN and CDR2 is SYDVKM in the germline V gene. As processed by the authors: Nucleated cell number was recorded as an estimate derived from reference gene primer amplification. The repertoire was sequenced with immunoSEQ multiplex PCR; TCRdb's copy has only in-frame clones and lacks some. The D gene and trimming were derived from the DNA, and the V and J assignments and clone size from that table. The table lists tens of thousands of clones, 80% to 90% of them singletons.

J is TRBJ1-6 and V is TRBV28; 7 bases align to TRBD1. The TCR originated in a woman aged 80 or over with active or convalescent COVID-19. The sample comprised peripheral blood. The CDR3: CASSFSRQGMRSSDSPLHF. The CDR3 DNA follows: TGTGCCAGCAGTTTTTCCCGACAGGGTATGAGAAGTTCGGATTCACCCCTCCACTTT. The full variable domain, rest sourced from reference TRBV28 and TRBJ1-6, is DVKVTQSSRYLVKRTGEKVFLECVQDMDHENMFWYRQDPGLGLRLIYFSYDVKMKEKGDIPEGYSVSREKKERFSLILESASTNQTSMYLCASSFSRQGMRSSDSPLHFGNGTRLTVT.